This TCR beta chain originates from a study of blood T cell repertoires in COVID-19. Study-wide context: COVID-19 samples, acute and convalescent, were from the United States, Italy and Spain. Sample material is recorded as cDNA or gDNA derived from T cells, B-cell-depleted T cells, or PBMCs.

This CDR3 is 13 amino acids long. With 3 bases removed from V and 0 bases from J, the gap between germline ends came to 5 bases. From germline, CDR1 is SGHTA and CDR2 FQGNSA. As processed by the authors: Using reference gene primer amplification, nucleated cell counts were estimated. Generated by immunoSEQ multiplex PCR, the TCRdb table keeps only in-frame clones and is missing some. The D gene and trimming were derived from the DNA, and the V and J assignments and clone size from that table. The table lists 100,000 or so clones, about 83% of them singletons. The material sequenced was peripheral blood. The source of this sequence is a man between 70 and 80 years old with active or convalescent COVID-19. This chain connects TRBV7-2 to TRBJ1-1; D unresolved. The CDR3 DNA reads as TGTGCCAGCAGCTTTCAGGTGAACACTGAAGCTTTCTTT. This gives the protein CASSFQVNTEAFF.